This is a list of T cell receptor beta chains from one sample in a study of shared clonotypes between healthy human individuals. Assay: immunoSEQ multiplex PCR; the TCRdb copy retains only in-frame clones and omits some. Among 1 million to 1.3 million clones, around three quarters were seen once, and the ten largest hold roughly 0.62%. The specimen was memory CD4+ T cells from PBMCs. All receptors come from a man between 18 and 35 years old in good health. Some clones in this sample may be carry-over from other donors' samples. CDR3s include the opening cysteine and the closing phenylalanine or tryptophan. Each record gives: D gene, clone size, V gene, J gene, CDR3 DNA, CDR3 protein. A D gene is named only where the DNA matches it firmly. Not every row has a clone size; where given, it reads once, few, many or a size class.

d_gene: -
abundance: many
v_gene: TRBV27
j_gene: TRBJ1-2
CDR3nt: TGTGCCAGCAGTTTACGCCCCCCAGCTCCCCTCTACACCTTC
CDR3aa: CASSLRPPAPLYTF

d_gene: TRBD1
abundance: -
v_gene: TRBV6-5
j_gene: TRBJ1-2
CDR3nt: TGTGCCAGCAGAGTGAAGGGGGCGAACTATGGCTACACCTTC
CDR3aa: CASRVKGANYGYTF

d_gene: TRBD2
abundance: once
v_gene: TRBV28
j_gene: TRBJ2-1
CDR3nt: TGTGCCAGCAGTTCGGCTAGCGGGGGGGGATTGCGGAATGAGCAGTTCTTC
CDR3aa: CASSSASGGGLRNEQFF

d_gene: -
abundance: -
v_gene: TRBV7-9
j_gene: TRBJ1-5
CDR3nt: TGTGCCAGCAGCCAGGGATTGGCGGATAATCAGCCCCAGCATTTT
CDR3aa: CASSQGLADNQPQHF

d_gene: TRBD2
abundance: once
v_gene: TRBV4-3
j_gene: TRBJ2-7
CDR3nt: TGCGCCAGCAGCCAAGAGCCGGCGGGAGGTACCTACGAGCAGTACTTC
CDR3aa: CASSQEPAGGTYEQYF

d_gene: TRBD2
abundance: -
v_gene: TRBV10-3
j_gene: TRBJ2-2
CDR3nt: TGTGCCATCAGTGGGAGCGGGAGGGTAAACACCGGGGAGCTGTTTTTT
CDR3aa: CAISGSGRVNTGELFF

d_gene: -
abundance: once
v_gene: TRBV28
j_gene: TRBJ2-1
CDR3nt: TGTGCCAGCAGTTTAACTAGTCCCAATGAGCAGTTCTTC
CDR3aa: CASSLTSPNEQFF

d_gene: -
abundance: -
v_gene: TRBV7-8
j_gene: TRBJ1-4
CDR3nt: TGTGCCAGCAGCCGCCGTGAACGAGGCGGCGGGGCTAATGAAAAACTGTTTTTT
CDR3aa: CASSRRERGGGANEKLFF

d_gene: -
abundance: -
v_gene: TRBV5-1
j_gene: TRBJ1-5
CDR3nt: TGCGCCAGCAGCTTGCTGGGTTTAATAAGCAATCAGCCCCAGCATTTT
CDR3aa: CASSLLGLISNQPQHF

d_gene: TRBD2
abundance: -
v_gene: TRBV4-1
j_gene: TRBJ2-7
CDR3nt: TGCGCCAGCAGCCAAGACCCGACTAGCGTCAGGTATCAGTACTTC
CDR3aa: CASSQDPTSVRYQYF

d_gene: TRBD1
abundance: few
v_gene: TRBV4-3
j_gene: TRBJ1-1
CDR3nt: TGCGCCAGCAGCTGGGACAGGGGTAACACTGAAGCTTTCTTT
CDR3aa: CASSWDRGNTEAFF

d_gene: -
abundance: few
v_gene: TRBV25-1
j_gene: TRBJ1-1
CDR3nt: TGTGCCAGCAGTGAATCTCTGGGAAACACTGAAGCTTTCTTT
CDR3aa: CASSESLGNTEAFF

d_gene: TRBD2
abundance: -
v_gene: TRBV4-2
j_gene: TRBJ2-3
CDR3nt: TGTGCCAGCAGCCAGTCTCTAGCGGGATACACAGATACGCAGTATTTT
CDR3aa: CASSQSLAGYTDTQYF

d_gene: -
abundance: -
v_gene: TRBV19
j_gene: TRBJ2-2
CDR3nt: TGTGCCAGTAGTAAGCAGGGAAGAACCGGGGAGCTGTTTTTT
CDR3aa: CASSKQGRTGELFF

d_gene: TRBD1
abundance: -
v_gene: TRBV5-4
j_gene: TRBJ2-2
CDR3nt: TGTGCCAGCAGTCCAGGGGGCCCAAACACCGGGGAGCTGTTTTTT
CDR3aa: CASSPGGPNTGELFF

d_gene: -
abundance: -
v_gene: TRBV7-8
j_gene: TRBJ2-1
CDR3nt: TGTGCCAGCAGCTTAAGGCGTTTTCCGACAAATGAGCAGTTCTTC
CDR3aa: CASSLRRFPTNEQFF

d_gene: TRBD2
abundance: -
v_gene: TRBV9
j_gene: TRBJ2-5
CDR3nt: TGTGCCAGCAGCGCTAGCGGGAGTAAAAGGGAGACCCAGTACTTC
CDR3aa: CASSASGSKRETQYF

d_gene: -
abundance: once
v_gene: TRBV7-8
j_gene: TRBJ2-7
CDR3nt: TGTGCCAGCAGCTTAAGGAGACAGGCGGGACCCAACGAGCAGTACTTC
CDR3aa: CASSLRRQAGPNEQYF

d_gene: TRBD1
abundance: -
v_gene: TRBV13
j_gene: TRBJ2-4
CDR3nt: TGTGCCAGCAGCCCCGGACAGGTGCTAGCCAAAAACATTCAGTACTTC
CDR3aa: CASSPGQVLAKNIQYF

d_gene: -
abundance: few
v_gene: TRBV7-8
j_gene: TRBJ1-1
CDR3nt: TGTGCCAGCAGCTTCTACTGGGACACTGAAGCTTTCTTT
CDR3aa: CASSFYWDTEAFF

d_gene: TRBD1
abundance: once
v_gene: TRBV27
j_gene: TRBJ2-7
CDR3nt: TGTGCCAGCAGTTTATTGGGACAGGGACAAGGCTACGAGCAGTACTTC
CDR3aa: CASSLLGQGQGYEQYF

d_gene: TRBD1
abundance: -
v_gene: TRBV19
j_gene: TRBJ2-3
CDR3nt: TGTGCCTCATCCGGGACAGTCACAGATACGCAGTATTTT
CDR3aa: CASSGTVTDTQYF

d_gene: -
abundance: -
v_gene: TRBV5-1
j_gene: TRBJ2-1
CDR3nt: TGCGCCAGCAGCTTCGCCGCAGGGACCACGAATGAGCAGTTCTTC
CDR3aa: CASSFAAGTTNEQFF

d_gene: -
abundance: -
v_gene: TRBV28
j_gene: TRBJ2-3
CDR3nt: TGTGCCAGCAGCGTCCCGAGGGGGAGGGCCGATACGCAGTATTTT
CDR3aa: CASSVPRGRADTQYF

d_gene: TRBD1
abundance: -
v_gene: TRBV28
j_gene: TRBJ1-1
CDR3nt: TGTGCCAGCAGTCCAACCGACAGGGCTACTGAAGCTTTCTTT
CDR3aa: CASSPTDRATEAFF

d_gene: -
abundance: -
v_gene: TRBV28
j_gene: TRBJ1-6
CDR3nt: TGTGCCAGCAGCCCCCTTGCAGCGCCCCTCCACTTT
CDR3aa: CASSPLAAPLHF

d_gene: -
abundance: -
v_gene: TRBV21-1
j_gene: TRBJ2-7
CDR3nt: TGTGAAAGAGGGCTGGGGCCAGGGACCTACGAGCAGTACTTC
CDR3aa: CERGLGPGTYEQYF

d_gene: -
abundance: -
v_gene: TRBV5-4
j_gene: TRBJ2-2
CDR3nt: TGTGCCAGCAGCTTGGATCGCCACACCGGGGAGCTGTTTTTT
CDR3aa: CASSLDRHTGELFF

d_gene: TRBD2
abundance: -
v_gene: TRBV5-1
j_gene: TRBJ2-7
CDR3nt: TGCGCCAGCAGCTTCCTAGCGGGAACCTACGAGCAGTACTTC
CDR3aa: CASSFLAGTYEQYF

d_gene: TRBD1
abundance: once
v_gene: TRBV27
j_gene: TRBJ2-5
CDR3nt: TGTGCCAGCAGAAGGACAGGGCAGGGAGAGACCCAGTACTTC
CDR3aa: CASRRTGQGETQYF

d_gene: -
abundance: few
v_gene: TRBV11-1
j_gene: TRBJ1-2
CDR3nt: TGTGCCAGCAGCCTTCCAAGGGGCTATGGCTACACCTTC
CDR3aa: CASSLPRGYGYTF

d_gene: -
abundance: -
v_gene: TRBV25-1
j_gene: TRBJ1-2
CDR3nt: TGTGCCAGCAGTGAATTTAGTATGGGACACCGCAGTGGCTACACCTTC
CDR3aa: CASSEFSMGHRSGYTF

d_gene: -
abundance: -
v_gene: TRBV29-1
j_gene: TRBJ2-3
CDR3nt: TGCAGCGTTGACCGGGATGTTGATACGCAGTATTTT
CDR3aa: CSVDRDVDTQYF

d_gene: TRBD2
abundance: once
v_gene: TRBV4-1
j_gene: TRBJ2-3
CDR3nt: TGCGCCAGCAGCGCTGGACTAGCGGGAGACACAGATACGCAGTATTTT
CDR3aa: CASSAGLAGDTDTQYF

d_gene: TRBD2
abundance: -
v_gene: TRBV2
j_gene: TRBJ2-5
CDR3nt: TGTGCCAGCAGTGATGTAGCGGGAGAGACCCAGTACTTC
CDR3aa: CASSDVAGETQYF

d_gene: -
abundance: -
v_gene: TRBV25-1
j_gene: TRBJ2-2
CDR3nt: TGTGCCAGCAGTGGCAACAGGGGGGGGGCCGGGGAGCTGTTTTTT
CDR3aa: CASSGNRGGAGELFF

d_gene: TRBD2
abundance: -
v_gene: TRBV29-1
j_gene: TRBJ2-6
CDR3nt: TGCTCGGGGGGGTCCTCTGGGGCCAACGTCCTGACTTTC
CDR3aa: CSGGSSGANVLTF

d_gene: -
abundance: -
v_gene: TRBV5-4
j_gene: TRBJ1-1
CDR3nt: TGTGCCAGCAGTACCCCCCGGGGAGGCTCGAACACTGAAGCTTTCTTT
CDR3aa: CASSTPRGGSNTEAFF

d_gene: -
abundance: few
v_gene: TRBV7-3
j_gene: TRBJ2-6
CDR3nt: TGTGCCAGCAGCCACGGGGGCTCCAACGGGGCCAACGTCCTGACTTTC
CDR3aa: CASSHGGSNGANVLTF

d_gene: -
abundance: -
v_gene: TRBV10-2
j_gene: TRBJ2-3
CDR3nt: TGCGCCAGCAGTGAAGGTCGCCCCCCAGATACGCAGTATTTT
CDR3aa: CASSEGRPPDTQYF

d_gene: -
abundance: few
v_gene: TRBV6-1
j_gene: TRBJ1-2
CDR3nt: TGTGCCAGCAGTGAAGGTCCAGGGGTTAGTTATGGCTACACCTTC
CDR3aa: CASSEGPGVSYGYTF

d_gene: TRBD2
abundance: -
v_gene: TRBV9
j_gene: TRBJ2-7
CDR3nt: TGTGCCAGCAGCGTAAGTGCGGGGGTCTCCTACGAGCAGTACTTC
CDR3aa: CASSVSAGVSYEQYF

d_gene: -
abundance: -
v_gene: TRBV5-6
j_gene: TRBJ2-1
CDR3nt: TGTGCCAGCAGCTTGGGGGCTAACTCCTACAATGAGCAGTTCTTC
CDR3aa: CASSLGANSYNEQFF

d_gene: -
abundance: -
v_gene: TRBV30
j_gene: TRBJ2-5
CDR3nt: TGTGCCTGGAGTCAGGAGGCGTTCCCACAAGAGACCCAGTACTTC
CDR3aa: CAWSQEAFPQETQYF

d_gene: -
abundance: -
v_gene: TRBV20-1
j_gene: TRBJ1-2
CDR3nt: TGCAGTGCAAGACTGGGCTATGGCTACACCTTC
CDR3aa: CSARLGYGYTF

d_gene: TRBD2
abundance: -
v_gene: TRBV4-1
j_gene: TRBJ2-7
CDR3nt: TGCGCCAGCAGCCAACGGACTAGCGGACCCACCTACGAGCAGTACTTC
CDR3aa: CASSQRTSGPTYEQYF

d_gene: -
abundance: -
v_gene: TRBV28
j_gene: TRBJ1-2
CDR3nt: TGTGCCAGCAGTTTGAGGACATATGGCTACACCTTC
CDR3aa: CASSLRTYGYTF

d_gene: TRBD2
abundance: -
v_gene: TRBV11-2
j_gene: TRBJ2-2
CDR3nt: TGTGCCAGCAGACTAGCGGGGGTATTCACCGGGGAGCTGTTTTTT
CDR3aa: CASRLAGVFTGELFF

d_gene: -
abundance: -
v_gene: TRBV10-3
j_gene: TRBJ2-5
CDR3nt: TGTGCCATCAGTGACTCTCAGGGGGGAGGGACCCAGTACTTC
CDR3aa: CAISDSQGGGTQYF

d_gene: TRBD2
abundance: -
v_gene: TRBV10-3
j_gene: TRBJ2-7
CDR3nt: TGTGCCACCCTCGGGGGAGGGACGTCCTACGAGCAGTACTTC
CDR3aa: CATLGGGTSYEQYF

d_gene: -
abundance: -
v_gene: TRBV7-2
j_gene: TRBJ2-2
CDR3nt: TGTGCCAGCAGCTTCCAGAGCCGGTTTGAGTCGAACACCGGGGAGCTGTTTTTT
CDR3aa: CASSFQSRFESNTGELFF

d_gene: -
abundance: -
v_gene: TRBV9
j_gene: TRBJ1-1
CDR3nt: TGTGCCAGCAGCGCCACTACAAACAGACTGAACACTGAAGCTTTCTTT
CDR3aa: CASSATTNRLNTEAFF

d_gene: -
abundance: -
v_gene: TRBV5-6
j_gene: TRBJ2-1
CDR3nt: TGTGCCAGCAGAGGGGGGGCCTACAATGAGCAGTTCTTC
CDR3aa: CASRGGAYNEQFF

d_gene: -
abundance: -
v_gene: TRBV5-1
j_gene: TRBJ2-3
CDR3nt: TGCGCCAGCAGCCTCGGACAGCTCACAGATACGCAGTATTTT
CDR3aa: CASSLGQLTDTQYF

d_gene: -
abundance: -
v_gene: TRBV6-5
j_gene: TRBJ2-1
CDR3nt: TGTGCCACCTTAGAGGTGAATGAGCAGTTCTTC
CDR3aa: CATLEVNEQFF

d_gene: -
abundance: once
v_gene: TRBV5-1
j_gene: TRBJ1-6
CDR3nt: TGCGCCAGCAGCTTGGCGTCGCTGAGCTCCTATAATTCACCCCTCCACTTT
CDR3aa: CASSLASLSSYNSPLHF

d_gene: -
abundance: -
v_gene: TRBV5-6
j_gene: TRBJ2-2
CDR3nt: TGTGCCAGCAGCTTGGTTGGGGGGAACACCGGGGAGCTGTTTTTT
CDR3aa: CASSLVGGNTGELFF

d_gene: -
abundance: few
v_gene: TRBV18
j_gene: TRBJ1-5
CDR3nt: TGTGCCAGCTCACCACTACAGGGAAGCAATCAGCCCCAGCATTTT
CDR3aa: CASSPLQGSNQPQHF

d_gene: -
abundance: few
v_gene: TRBV6-5
j_gene: TRBJ2-7
CDR3nt: TGTGCCAGCAGATCAACAAGCACGTACGAGCAGTACTTC
CDR3aa: CASRSTSTYEQYF